These 26 T cell receptor beta chains originate from one sample sequenced in a study of T cells in Graves' hyperthyroidism and ophthalmopathy. TCR beta CDR3 sequences were amplified from RNA transcripts. HTBI primers were employed in a first-round RT-PCR of the TCR CDR3. TCRdb re-called the multiplex PCR reads through MiXCR, storing one row per CDR3 protein. The table lists some 420,000 distinct CDR3 sequences, roughly 15% of them singletons. Sequencing was done on a sample of blood. These receptors were obtained from a woman younger than 35 with Graves' hyperthyroidism.

There are many counts of this clonotype. J is TRBJ2-3 and V is TRBV7-9; TRBD2 agrees at 9 bases. Germline CDR1 reads SEHNR; CDR2 reads FQNEAQ (reference sequence). Trimming cost V 6 bases and J 3 bases; bases outside gene matches: 13. This CDR3 has 17 residues. CDR3 amino acids: CASSTQTLAGNTDTQYF. In nucleotides, the CDR3 is TGTGCCAGCAGTACGCAAACTCTAGCGGGAAATACAGATACGCAGTATTTT. The full variable domain, in which reference TRBV7-9 and TRBJ2-3 provide the parts outside the CDR3, is DTGVSQNPRHKITKRGQNVTFRCDPISEHNRLYWYRQTLGQGPEFLTYFQNEAQLEKSRLLSDRFSAERPKGSFSTLEIQRTEQGDSAMYLCASSTQTLAGNTDTQYFGPGTRLTVL.

With respect to this clonotype: This could be a read error, since a much larger clone is one nucleotide away. This chain uses TRBV20-1 with TRBJ2-3; D may be TRBD2 (5 bases). The CDR3 has 15 residues. The V end was cut by 1 base, the J end by 2 bases, with 13 bases between. Germline V lookup: CDR1 DFQATT, CDR2 SNEGSKA (reference sequence). CDR3 protein: CSARGTGGITDTQYF. In nucleotides, the CDR3 is TGCAGTGCTAGAGGGACTGGCGGAATCACAGATACGCAGTATTTT.

This clonotype turned up a few times. The chain couples TRBV4-1 to TRBJ2-1, with 12 bases identical to TRBD2. Germline trimming cut 1 base from V and 8 bases from J; bases unmatched to any gene: 18. Germline V gives CDR1 MGHRA, CDR2 YSYEKL. The CDR3 sequence is 20 residues long. CDR3 loop: CASSQVLTSGRYLGSDEQFF. For the CDR3, the DNA is TGCGCCAGCAGCCAAGTTCTTACTAGCGGGAGGTACCTTGGCAGCGATGAGCAGTTCTTC.

The chain is built from TRBV27 and TRBJ2-7; D gene unclear. This CDR3 is built from 13 residues. V was pared by 0 bases and J by 0 bases, with 3 bases between. Looked up from germline, CDR1 is MNHEY and CDR2 is SMNVEV (reference sequence). CDR3 nucleotides: TGTGCCAGCAGTTTATCAAACTCCTACGAGCAGTACTTC. This encodes CASSLSNSYEQYF.

This clonotype was seen more than once but under ten times. The V call is TRBV7-9, the J call TRBJ1-4; tentative D call: TRBD1 (5 bases). The CDR3 sequence is 14 residues long. The V end was cut by 5 bases, the J end by 4 bases, with 11 bases between. CDR1 is SEHNR, CDR2 FQNEAQ, per germline (reference sequence). The CDR3: CASSQGPRNEKLFF. The DNA of the CDR3 is TGTGCCAGCAGCCAGGGACCGCGTAATGAAAAACTGTTTTTT. Full variable domain (missing parts from reference TRBV7-9 and TRBJ1-4): DTGVSQNPRHKITKRGQNVTFRCDPISEHNRLYWYRQTLGQGPEFLTYFQNEAQLEKSRLLSDRFSAERPKGSFSTLEIQRTEQGDSAMYLCASSQGPRNEKLFFGSGTQLSVL.

To note about this clonotype: Being one base from a much bigger clone, this may be a read error. The chain employs TRBV13 and TRBJ2-5; unclear D gene. This CDR3 has 14 amino acids. The germline V gene encodes CDR1 PRHDT and CDR2 FYEKMQ (reference sequence). The V gene lost 4 bases and the J gene lost 1 base, with 10 bases spanning the gap. CDR3 nucleotides: TGTGCCAGCAGCTCAGTCAGATTCCAAGAGACCCAGTACTTC. It specifies CASSSVRFQETQYF.

The CDR3 DNA follows: TGTGCCAGCAGCCAAGTATTGAGGACCTACGAGCAGTACTTC. Its protein is CASSQVLRTYEQYF. V usage is TRBV14 and J usage is TRBJ2-7; D uncertain. Germline CDR1 SGHDN, CDR2 FVKESK. The CDR3 covers 14 residues. The V end lost 1 base, the J end lost 2 bases, and 9 bases lay between the germline ends. The complete variable domain, with remaining parts taken from reference TRBV14 and TRBJ2-7, reads EAGVTQFPSHSVIEKGQTVTLRCDPISGHDNLYWYRRVMGKEIKFLLHFVKESKQDESGMPNNRFLAERTGGTYSTLKVQPAELEDSGVYFCASSQVLRTYEQYFGPGTRLTVT.

In this sample, this clonotype turned up a few times. This sequence joins TRBV27 and TRBJ2-2; D is ambiguous. The CDR3 length is 13 residues. The V gene's germline CDR1 is MNHEY and CDR2 SMNVEV (reference sequence). The V end was cut by 2 bases, the J end by 3 bases, with 4 bases between. The CDR3 bases are TGTGCCAGCAGTTTAGTTTACACCGGGGAGCTGTTTTTT. Translation: CASSLVYTGELFF.

This clonotype was detected ten times or more. This chain connects TRBV20-1 to TRBJ2-1, with D perhaps matching TRBD1 or TRBD2 (5 bases each). Trimming stripped 2 bases from V and 3 bases from J, with 17 bases between. The CDR3 has 16 residues. The V gene's germline CDR1 is DFQATT and CDR2 SNEGSKA (reference sequence). The CDR3 DNA reads as TGCAGTGCTAGATCCACCGGGACCCCGGACTACAATGAGCAGTTCTTC. It encodes CSARSTGTPDYNEQFF.

This clonotype has a count of ten or more. The chain is built from TRBV11-2 and TRBJ2-2, with unresolved D. This CDR3 contains 14 residues. CDR1 is SGHAT, CDR2 FQNNGV, per germline. V was clipped by 5 bases and J by 1 base, with 8 bases between them. The CDR3 here is CASSPHGNTGELFF. The CDR3 coding sequence is TGTGCCAGCAGCCCCCACGGGAACACCGGGGAGCTGTTTTTT.

This clonotype was recorded many times. This chain joins TRBV27 and TRBJ1-1, with D perhaps matching TRBD1 (5 bases). V was trimmed by 3 bases and J by 4 bases, leaving 9 bases between them. Germline V gene sequence: CDR1 MNHEY, CDR2 SMNVEV (reference sequence). The CDR3 length is 13 residues. As DNA, the CDR3 is TGTGCCAGCAGTTTTCGGGGGAGCACTGAAGCTTTCTTT. This codes for CASSFRGSTEAFF.

The V gene is TRBV12-3 or TRBV12-4, the J gene TRBJ2-2; 8 bases match TRBD2. The CDR3 consists of 15 residues. The trim removed 2 bases at V and 4 bases at J, leaving 3 bases unmatched. CDR3 region: CASSLSLAGTGELFF. The CDR3 DNA follows: TGTGCCAGCAGTTTAAGTCTAGCGGGCACCGGGGAGCTGTTTTTT.

The chain carries TRBV12-3 or TRBV12-4 and TRBJ1-3; D may be TRBD1 (5 bases). The CDR3 runs 13 residues. With 3 bases removed from V and 8 bases from J, the gap between germline ends came to 11 bases. The CDR3 here is CASSLGQAHTIYF. DNA of the CDR3: TGTGCCAGCAGTTTGGGGCAGGCCCACACCATATATTTT.

The chain links TRBV2 to TRBJ2-7; 12 bases map to TRBD2. The CDR3 is made up of 16 amino acids. CDR1 and CDR2 (germline): SNHLY, FYNNEI. V lost 4 bases, J lost 4 bases, and 8 bases stayed unmatched. CDR3 amino acids: CASSGLPSGRGYEQYF. CDR3 nucleotide sequence: TGTGCCAGCAGTGGGCTACCTAGCGGGAGGGGGTACGAGCAGTACTTC.

This clonotype was recorded many times. V is TRBV6-1 and J is TRBJ1-2; a possible D gene is TRBD1 (5 bases). The CDR3 length is 14 residues. The germline V and J ends were trimmed by 4 bases and 2 bases, with 11 bases remaining between them. Germline CDR1 is MNHNS and CDR2 is SASEGT. CDR3 in amino acids: CASSGDLGNYGYTF. The CDR3 DNA sequence: TGTGCCAGCAGTGGGGACCTGGGGAACTATGGCTACACCTTC.

This clonotype was picked up many times. The chain has TRBV7-9 and TRBJ1-5; the D gene is possibly TRBD1 (5 bases). The CDR3 is 16 amino acids. Looked up from germline, CDR1 is SEHNR and CDR2 is FQNEAQ (reference sequence). Trimming removed 1 base at V and 1 base at J, with 11 bases between. The CDR3 DNA sequence: TGTGCCAGCAGCTTAGACCAGGGCGGGAGCAATCAGCCCCAGCATTTT. This codes for CASSLDQGGSNQPQHF.

There are many counts of this clonotype. The chain has TRBV9 and TRBJ1-1, with 9 bases that match TRBD1. From germline, CDR1 is SGDLS and CDR2 YYNGEE. J was trimmed by 6 bases and V by 2 bases; bases with no gene match: 5. The CDR3 runs 14 residues. Here the CDR3 reads CASSVGQGDPEAFF. The DNA of the CDR3 is TGTGCCAGCAGCGTGGGACAGGGTGACCCTGAAGCTTTCTTT.

In regard to this clonotype: The germline gene is not matched at one end of the junction; a read error may be the cause. The chain uses TRBV7-8 and TRBJ2-7; the D gene is possibly TRBD2 (6 bases). CDR1 and CDR2 from the germline V gene are SGHVS and FQNEAQ. This CDR3 has 16 residues. The CDR3 DNA reads TGTGTCAGCAACGTGAGCGGCAGACGGGGGATCTACGAGCAGTACTTC. Encoded protein: CVSNVSGRRGIYEQYF. The variable domain in full, completed from reference TRBV7-8 and TRBJ2-7, reads GAGVSQSPRYKVAKRGQDVALRCDPISGHVSLFWYQQALGQGPEFLTYFQNEAQLDKSGLPSDRFFAERPEGSVSTLKIQRTQQEDSAVYLCVSNVSGRRGIYEQYFGPGTRLTVT.

This clonotype occurred a few times. A much larger clone lies a single base off, so this may be a read error. The chain has TRBV10-3 and TRBJ2-1; TRBD2 matches 7 bases. Germline values: CDR1 ENHRY, CDR2 SYGVKD. The CDR3 has 16 amino acids. Here the CDR3 reads CAVSETWEGRYNEQFF. The CDR3 coding sequence is TGTGCCGTCAGTGAGACTTGGGAGGGGCGGTACAATGAGCAGTTCTTC.

The genes are TRBV11-3 and TRBJ2-2; D is undetermined. Germline V gene sequence: CDR1 SGHNT, CDR2 YENEEA. Trimming removed 1 base from V and 7 bases from J, with 13 bases in between. This CDR3 is 15 amino acids long. CDR3 bases: TGTGCCAGCAGCTTAGGGGGTGTGACACTCGGGGAGCTGTTTTTT. It yields the protein CASSLGGVTLGELFF.

This clonotype was counted ten times or more. V gene TRBV20-1 combines with J gene TRBJ2-1; TRBD2 matches 8 bases. Looked up from germline, CDR1 is DFQATT and CDR2 is SNEGSKA (reference sequence). The CDR3 runs to 18 residues. After removal of 0 bases from V and 0 bases from J, the junction contained 10 bases not matched to a gene. The CDR3 region is CSARDLAGGVSSYNEQFF. CDR3 nucleotides: TGCAGTGCTAGAGATCTGGCGGGAGGCGTCAGCTCCTACAATGAGCAGTTCTTC.

This clonotype was seen many times. The chain employs TRBV20-1 and TRBJ1-6, with a possible D match to TRBD1 (5 bases). The CDR3 runs to 16 residues. The V end lost 0 bases, the J end lost 5 bases, and 14 bases lay between the germline ends. CDR1 DFQATT and CDR2 SNEGSKA come from the germline V gene (reference sequence). The CDR3, as DNA: TGCAGTGCTAGAGACCCCGGGGGTTCCCATAATTCACCCCTCCACTTT. Translating gives CSARDPGGSHNSPLHF.

This clonotype showed up many times. The chain employs TRBV6-1 and TRBJ2-7, with a weak D call TRBD1 (5 bases). CDR3 length: 17 amino acids. Germline V gene sequence: CDR1 MNHNS, CDR2 SASEGT. V dropped 3 bases and J dropped 0 bases, with 18 bases sitting between them. CDR3 protein: CASSDLTGAGNSYEQYF. CDR3 in DNA: TGTGCCAGCAGTGACCTAACAGGTGCTGGAAACTCCTACGAGCAGTACTTC.

The chain has TRBV19 and TRBJ1-2, with 9 bases matching TRBD1. The CDR3 runs to 16 residues. The V and J ends lost 4 bases and 7 bases, in that order; junction bases with no gene match: 13. Per the germline V gene, CDR1 is LNHDA and CDR2 is SQIVND (reference sequence). The CDR3 loop is CASSTSSSTGGSGYTF. The DNA for the CDR3 is TGTGCCAGTAGTACTAGCTCCTCGACAGGGGGTAGTGGCTACACCTTC.

The V call is TRBV9, the J call TRBJ1-2, with D unclear. V was pared by 0 bases and J by 10 bases, with 7 bases between. Per the germline V gene, CDR1 is SGDLS and CDR2 is YYNGEE. This CDR3 is 11 amino acids long. The CDR3 DNA reads as TGTGCCAGCAGCGTAGGCGGGGACTACACCTTC. Protein sequence: CASSVGGDYTF.

This clonotype came up many times. This chain uses TRBV2 with TRBJ2-7, with 8 bases lining up with TRBD2. CDR1 is SNHLY, CDR2 FYNNEI, per germline. V dropped 1 base and J dropped 7; count of bases not matched to a gene: 6. This CDR3 spans 14 amino acids. CDR3 sequence (DNA): TGTGCCAGCAGTGAAGGCGGGAGGCTGGATGAGCAGTACTTC. The encoded protein is CASSEGGRLDEQYF.